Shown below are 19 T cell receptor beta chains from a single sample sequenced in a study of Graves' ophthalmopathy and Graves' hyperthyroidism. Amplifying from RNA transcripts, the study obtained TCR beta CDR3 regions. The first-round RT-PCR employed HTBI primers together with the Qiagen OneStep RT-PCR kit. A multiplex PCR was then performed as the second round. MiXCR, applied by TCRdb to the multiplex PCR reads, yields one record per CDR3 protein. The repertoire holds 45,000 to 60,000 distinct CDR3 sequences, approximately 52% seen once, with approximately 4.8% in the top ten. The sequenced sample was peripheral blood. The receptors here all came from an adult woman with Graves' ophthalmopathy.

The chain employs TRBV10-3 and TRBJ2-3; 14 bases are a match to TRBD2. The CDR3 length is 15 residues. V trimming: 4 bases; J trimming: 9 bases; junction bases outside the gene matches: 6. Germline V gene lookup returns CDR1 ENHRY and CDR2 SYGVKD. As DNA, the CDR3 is TGTGCCATCAGTGCCTCGGGGACTAGCGGGGGAACGCAGTATTTT. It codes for CAISASGTSGGTQYF.

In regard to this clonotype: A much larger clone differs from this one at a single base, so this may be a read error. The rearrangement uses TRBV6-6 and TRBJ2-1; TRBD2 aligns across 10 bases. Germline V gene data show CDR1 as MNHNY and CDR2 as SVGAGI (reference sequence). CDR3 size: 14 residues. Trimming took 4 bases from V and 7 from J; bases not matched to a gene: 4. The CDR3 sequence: CASSWASGGNEQFF. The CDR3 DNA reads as TGTGCCAGCAGTTGGGCTAGCGGGGGAAATGAGCAGTTCTTC.

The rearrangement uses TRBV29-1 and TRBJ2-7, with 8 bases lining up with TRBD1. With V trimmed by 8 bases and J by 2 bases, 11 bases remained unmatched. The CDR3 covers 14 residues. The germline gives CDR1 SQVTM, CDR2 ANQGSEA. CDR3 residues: CSSRGQGETYEQYF. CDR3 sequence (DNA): TGCAGCAGCCGTGGACAGGGCGAAACCTACGAGCAGTACTTC.

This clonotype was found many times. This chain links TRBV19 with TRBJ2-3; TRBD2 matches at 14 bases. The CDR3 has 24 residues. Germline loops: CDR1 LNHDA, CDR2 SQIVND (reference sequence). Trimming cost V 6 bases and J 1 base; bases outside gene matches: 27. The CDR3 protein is CASSPPLGLAGEVEGSPRTDTQYF. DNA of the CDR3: TGTGCCAGTAGCCCACCCCTGGGACTAGCGGGAGAAGTCGAAGGTAGTCCCCGCACAGATACGCAGTATTTT.

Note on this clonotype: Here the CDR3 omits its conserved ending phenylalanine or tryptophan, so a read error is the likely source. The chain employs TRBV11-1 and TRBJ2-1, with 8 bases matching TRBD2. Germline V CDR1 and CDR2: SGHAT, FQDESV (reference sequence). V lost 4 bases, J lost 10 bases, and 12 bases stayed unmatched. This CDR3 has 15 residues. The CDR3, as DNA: TGTGCCAGCAGCTCCAGCGGGAGTATGGGGAAGGAGCAGTTCTGC. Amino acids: CASSSSGSMGKEQFC.

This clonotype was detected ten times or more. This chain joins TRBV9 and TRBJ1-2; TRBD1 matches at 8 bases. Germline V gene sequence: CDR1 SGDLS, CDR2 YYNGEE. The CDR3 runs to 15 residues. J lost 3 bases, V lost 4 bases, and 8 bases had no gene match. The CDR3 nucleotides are TGTGCCAGCAGCCTCTACCAGGGGGCGGACTATGGCTACACCTTC. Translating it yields CASSLYQGADYGYTF.

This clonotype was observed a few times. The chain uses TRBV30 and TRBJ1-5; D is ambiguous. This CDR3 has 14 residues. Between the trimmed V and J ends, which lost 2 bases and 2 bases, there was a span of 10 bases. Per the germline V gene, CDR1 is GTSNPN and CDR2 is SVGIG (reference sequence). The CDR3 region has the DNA TGTGCCTGGAGTCCCATATCTCGCAATCAGCCCCAGCATTTT. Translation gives CAWSPISRNQPQHF. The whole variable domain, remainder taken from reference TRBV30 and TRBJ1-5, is SQTIHQWPATLVQPVGSPLSLECTVEGTSNPNLYWYRQAAGRGLQLLFYSVGIGQISSEVPQNLSASRPQDRQFILSSKKLLLSDSGFYLCAWSPISRNQPQHFGDGTRLSIL.

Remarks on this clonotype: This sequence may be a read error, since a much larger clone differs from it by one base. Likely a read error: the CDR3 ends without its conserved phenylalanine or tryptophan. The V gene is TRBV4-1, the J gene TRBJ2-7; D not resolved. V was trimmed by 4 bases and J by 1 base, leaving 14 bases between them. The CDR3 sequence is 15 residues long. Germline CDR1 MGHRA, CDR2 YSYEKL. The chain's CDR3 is CASSPDIPASYEQYL. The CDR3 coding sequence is TGCGCCAGCAGCCCTGACATACCTGCTTCCTACGAGCAGTACCTC.

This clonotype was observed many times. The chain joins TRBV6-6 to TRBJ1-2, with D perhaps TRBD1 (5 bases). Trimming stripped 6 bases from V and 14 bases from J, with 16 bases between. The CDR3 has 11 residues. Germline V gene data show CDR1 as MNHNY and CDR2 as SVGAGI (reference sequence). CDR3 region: CASSPGLLGTF. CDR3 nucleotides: TGTGCCAGCAGCCCGGGACTCTTGGGGACCTTC.

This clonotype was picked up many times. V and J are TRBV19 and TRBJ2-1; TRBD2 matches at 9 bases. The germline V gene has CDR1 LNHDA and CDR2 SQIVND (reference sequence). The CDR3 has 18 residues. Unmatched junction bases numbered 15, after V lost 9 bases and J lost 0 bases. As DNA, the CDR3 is TGTGCCAGCAGCTCCCTCGGGGCGGGGGGGGGCTCCTACAATGAGCAGTTCTTC. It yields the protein CASSSLGAGGGSYNEQFF. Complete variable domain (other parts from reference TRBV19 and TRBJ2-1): DGGITQSPKYLFRKEGQNVTLSCEQNLNHDAMYWYRQDPGQGLRLIYYSQIVNDFQKGDIAEGYSVSREKKESFPLTVTSAQKNPTAFYLCASSSLGAGGGSYNEQFFGPGTRLTVL.

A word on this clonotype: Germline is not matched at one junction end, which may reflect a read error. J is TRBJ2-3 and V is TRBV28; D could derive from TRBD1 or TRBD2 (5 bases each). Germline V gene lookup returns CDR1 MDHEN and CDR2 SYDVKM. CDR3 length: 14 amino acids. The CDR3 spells CASSSTGQVDTQCF. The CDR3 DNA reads TGTGCCAGCAGTTCCACGGGGCAGGTAGATACGCAGTGCTTT.

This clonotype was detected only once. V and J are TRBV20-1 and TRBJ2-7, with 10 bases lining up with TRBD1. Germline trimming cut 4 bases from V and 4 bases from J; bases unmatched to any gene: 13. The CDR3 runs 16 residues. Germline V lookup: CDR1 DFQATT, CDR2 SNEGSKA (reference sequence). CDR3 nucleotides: TGCAGTGCTACCCGGGACAGGGGACCCGACCGGTACGAGCAGTACTTC. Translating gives CSATRDRGPDRYEQYF.

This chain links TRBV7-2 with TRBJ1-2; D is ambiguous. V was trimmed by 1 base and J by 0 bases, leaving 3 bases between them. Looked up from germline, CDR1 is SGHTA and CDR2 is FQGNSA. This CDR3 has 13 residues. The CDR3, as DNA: TGTGCCAGCAGCTTAGGGCCTAACTATGGCTACACCTTC. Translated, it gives CASSLGPNYGYTF.

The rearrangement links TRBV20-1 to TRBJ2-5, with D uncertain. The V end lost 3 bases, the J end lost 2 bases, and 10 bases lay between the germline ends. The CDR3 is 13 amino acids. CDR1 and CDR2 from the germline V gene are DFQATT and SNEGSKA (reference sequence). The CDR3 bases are TGCAGTGCTAGCGGGTTAATACAAGAGACCCAGTACTTC. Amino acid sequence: CSASGLIQETQYF.

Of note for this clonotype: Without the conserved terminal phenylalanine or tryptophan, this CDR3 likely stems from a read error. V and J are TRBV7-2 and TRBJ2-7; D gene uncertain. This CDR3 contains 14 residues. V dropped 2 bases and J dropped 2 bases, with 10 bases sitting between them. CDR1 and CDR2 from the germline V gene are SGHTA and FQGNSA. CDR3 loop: CASSLSTVTYEQYL. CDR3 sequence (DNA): TGTGCCAGCAGCTTATCGACCGTTACCTACGAGCAGTACCTC.

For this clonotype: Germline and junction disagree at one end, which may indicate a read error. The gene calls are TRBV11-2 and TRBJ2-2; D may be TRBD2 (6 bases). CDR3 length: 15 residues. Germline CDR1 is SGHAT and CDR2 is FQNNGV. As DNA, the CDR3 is TGTGCCAGCAGTTTCGGGACTGAACGCCCCGAGGAGCTGCTTTTT. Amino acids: CASSFGTERPEELLF.

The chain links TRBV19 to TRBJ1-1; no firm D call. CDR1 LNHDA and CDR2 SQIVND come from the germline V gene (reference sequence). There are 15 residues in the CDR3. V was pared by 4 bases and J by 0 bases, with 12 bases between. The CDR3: CASSKADAMNTEAFF. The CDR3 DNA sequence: TGTGCCAGTAGTAAAGCAGACGCCATGAACACTGAAGCTTTCTTT.

The CDR3 region is CASGTGNQPQYF. DNA of the CDR3: TGCGCCAGCGGTACAGGGAATCAGCCCCAGTACTTC. The chain combines TRBV10-1 with TRBJ2-5; a weak D match, TRBD1 (6 bases). Deletions cut 8 bases from V and 9 bases from J, with 16 bases between. The CDR3 has 12 amino acids. Germline assignment: CDR1 WNHNN and CDR2 SYGVQD (reference sequence).

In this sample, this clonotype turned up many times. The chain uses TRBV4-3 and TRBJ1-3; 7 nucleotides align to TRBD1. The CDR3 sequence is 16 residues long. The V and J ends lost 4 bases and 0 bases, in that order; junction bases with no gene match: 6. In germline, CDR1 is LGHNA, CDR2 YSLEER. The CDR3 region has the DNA TGCGCCAGCAGCCTGGAGGACAGGAGCTCTGGAAACACCATATATTTT. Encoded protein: CASSLEDRSSGNTIYF.